Each of the 18 T cell receptor beta chains below was sequenced from the same sample in a study of cytomegalovirus exposure and HLA in healthy donors (dated by TCRdb to about 2017). Libraries were prepared through the immunoSEQ multiplex PCR assay. A mixture of 60 forward primers for TCR Vbeta segments and 13 reverse primers for TCR Jbeta segments was used in the multiplex PCR. TCRdb took over this immuneACCESS table, retaining in-frame rearrangements with V and J assigned. Such tables are incomplete; in checked studies, under half of the missing clones stem from an unresolved V gene, and the remainder is unexplained. In this sample the table shows 50,000 to 65,000 clones, 82% of which occur a single time. Just over 3% of the sample is in the top ten clones. Sequenced input: PBMCs. Receptor source: a woman between 18 and 30 years old in good health and CMV-seronegative.

V and J are TRBV6-4 and TRBJ2-1; 12 bases are shared with TRBD2. CDR1 is MRHNA and CDR2 is SNTAGT in the germline V gene. The CDR3 has 17 residues. The V gene end was trimmed by 6 bases and the J gene end by 0 bases; junction bases not matched to a gene: 6. The CDR3, as DNA: TGTGCCAGCAGCGCACTAGCGGGAGGCCACTCCTACAATGAGCAGTTCTTC. This gives the protein CASSALAGGHSYNEQFF.

The V and J genes are TRBV11-3 and TRBJ2-7, with a weak D call TRBD1 (6 bases). The V gene's germline CDR1 is SGHNT and CDR2 YENEEA. The V end was cut by 4 bases, the J end by 2 bases, with 15 bases between. CDR3 length: 15 amino acids. The CDR3 DNA follows: TGTGCCAGCAGCTCCGGACAGACTCCCCCCTACGAGCAGTACTTC. It yields the protein CASSSGQTPPYEQYF. Full variable domain (missing parts from reference TRBV11-3 and TRBJ2-7): EAGVVQSPRYKIIEKKQPVAFWCNPISGHNTLYWYLQNLGQGPELLIRYENEEAVDDSQLPKDRFSAERLKGVDSTLKIQPAELGDSAVYLCASSSGQTPPYEQYFGPGTRLTVT.

The chain joins TRBV2 to TRBJ2-5; the match to TRBD2 covers 7 bases. With the DNA end fitting TRBJ2-7 better, the J assignment may be wrong. The CDR3 spans 14 residues. Germline V gene data show CDR1 as SNHLY and CDR2 as FYNNEI. The CDR3 reads CASSILGGSYEQYF. CDR3 sequence (DNA): TGTGCCAGCAGTATTCTGGGCGGGAGCTACGAGCAGTACTTC.

The chain combines TRBV5-4 with TRBJ1-6; 11 bases agree with TRBD1. The CDR3 has 15 residues. V shed 10 bases and J 10 bases; nucleotides not matched to a gene: 13. Germline CDR1 is SGHNT and CDR2 is YYREEE (reference sequence). The CDR3 protein is CAGGNGTGGWSPLHF. The DNA of the CDR3 is TGTGCCGGGGGAAATGGGACAGGGGGATGGTCACCCCTCCACTTT.

V is TRBV19 and J is TRBJ2-7; the D gene is possibly TRBD1 (5 bases). Trimming took 1 base from V and 1 from J, leaving 17 bases between them. The germline gives CDR1 LNHDA, CDR2 SQIVND (reference sequence). This CDR3 region has 17 residues. CDR3 sequence: CASSIGTIQAPSYEQYF. The CDR3, as DNA: TGTGCCAGTAGTATAGGGACAATCCAGGCACCTTCCTACGAGCAGTACTTC.

The V gene is TRBV27, the J gene TRBJ1-5, with TRBD1 matching over 8 bases. V lost 7 bases, J lost 2 bases, and 4 bases stayed unmatched. This CDR3 is 14 amino acids long. Germline lookup yields CDR1 MNHEY and CDR2 SMNVEV (reference sequence). As DNA, the CDR3 is TGTGCCAGCACCTGGGGACAGGGCAATCAGCCCCAGCATTTT. It is translated as CASTWGQGNQPQHF.

The chain links TRBV28 to TRBJ2-7, with 8 positions matching TRBD2. This CDR3 comprises 14 residues. The germline V gene encodes CDR1 MDHEN and CDR2 SYDVKM. With V trimmed by 3 bases and J by 2 bases, 3 bases remained unmatched. The DNA for the CDR3 is TGTGCCAGCAGTTTTACGGGAGGGGCCTACGAGCAGTACTTC. Protein sequence: CASSFTGGAYEQYF.

V and J are TRBV30 and TRBJ2-2, with D unresolved. With 3 bases removed from V and 5 bases from J, the gap between germline ends came to 4 bases. Germline V gene sequence: CDR1 GTSNPN, CDR2 SVGIG (reference sequence). This CDR3 region has 11 residues. CDR3 nucleotide sequence: TGTGCCTGGAGGAGGACCGGGGAGCTGTTTTTT. It codes for CAWRRTGELFF. Variable domain in full (rest from reference TRBV30 and TRBJ2-2): SQTIHQWPATLVQPVGSPLSLECTVEGTSNPNLYWYRQAAGRGLQLLFYSVGIGQISSEVPQNLSASRPQDRQFILSSKKLLLSDSGFYLCAWRRTGELFFGEGSRLTVL.

V gene TRBV9 combines with J gene TRBJ2-2; 12 positions agree with TRBD2. The germline V gene has CDR1 SGDLS and CDR2 YYNGEE. CDR3 size: 17 residues. The ends lost 3 bases at V and 7 bases at J; junction bases unmatched: 10. The DNA for the CDR3 is TGTGCCAGCAGCGAGAACCTAGCGGGAGGGCCAGTCGGGGAGCTGTTTTTT. It is translated as CASSENLAGGPVGELFF. Variable domain in full (rest from reference TRBV9 and TRBJ2-2): DSGVTQTPKHLITATGQRVTLRCSPRSGDLSVYWYQQSLDQGLQFLIQYYNGEERAKGNILERFSAQQFPDLHSELNLSSLELGDSALYFCASSENLAGGPVGELFFGEGSRLTVL.

This chain connects TRBV5-6 to TRBJ1-2, with TRBD1 matching over 8 bases. Losses at the gene ends were 3 bases for V and 4 bases for J; bases not matched to a gene: 8. Germline values: CDR1 SGHDT, CDR2 YYEEEE. There are 15 residues in the CDR3. CDR3 residues: CASSSGQGYRYGYTF. As DNA, the CDR3 is TGTGCCAGCAGCTCCGGACAGGGATACCGCTATGGCTACACCTTC.

The chain carries TRBV19 and TRBJ2-1; TRBD1 aligns across 10 bases. CDR1 and CDR2 (germline): LNHDA, SQIVND (reference sequence). After removal of 7 bases from V and 9 bases from J, the junction contained 6 bases not matched to a gene. This CDR3 spans 13 amino acids. In DNA form, the CDR3 reads TGTGCCAGTACCCCGACAGGGGGCGGTGAGCAGTTCTTC. Amino acid sequence: CASTPTGGGEQFF.

This chain connects TRBV7-9 to TRBJ1-1, with 7 bases that match TRBD1. With 1 base clipped from V and 7 bases from J, the junction kept 6 bases outside the gene matches. Germline V gene data show CDR1 as SEHNR and CDR2 as FQNEAQ (reference sequence). CDR3 size: 14 residues. The CDR3 DNA sequence: TGTGCCAGCAGCTTAGGACAGGGCCTCCGTGAAGCTTTCTTT. This sequence encodes CASSLGQGLREAFF.

The chain couples TRBV27 to TRBJ2-7; D remains ambiguous. CDR3 size: 14 residues. Per the germline V gene, CDR1 is MNHEY and CDR2 is SMNVEV (reference sequence). Trimming removed 6 bases at V and 4 bases at J, with 16 bases between. CDR3 amino acids: CASSNTPTRYEQYF. CDR3 in DNA: TGTGCCAGCAGCAATACTCCTACTCGGTACGAGCAGTACTTC.

CDR3 bases: TGTGCCTGGAGTGACGGTAGATGGGAGGAGTACCAAGAGACCCAGTACTTC. This gives the protein CAWSDGRWEEYQETQYF. V is TRBV30 and J is TRBJ2-5; tentative D call: TRBD2 (6 bases). The CDR3 sequence is 17 residues long. Germline CDR1 is GTSNPN and CDR2 is SVGIG (reference sequence). V was pared by 1 base and J by 0 bases, with 18 bases between.

The chain links TRBV5-4 to TRBJ1-2; no definite D call. V was trimmed by 5 bases and J by 0 bases, leaving 14 bases between them. The CDR3 has 15 residues. The germline CDR1 and CDR2 sequences are SGHNT and YYREEE (reference sequence). Here the CDR3 reads CASSTFSTPNYGYTF. For the CDR3, the DNA is TGTGCCAGCAGTACGTTTAGCACTCCTAACTATGGCTACACCTTC.

The chain couples TRBV2 to TRBJ2-7; a weak D match, TRBD1 (5 bases). Per germline, CDR1 SNHLY and CDR2 FYNNEI. Trimming stripped 6 bases from V and 0 bases from J, with 9 bases between. The CDR3 totals 13 residues. In DNA form, the CDR3 reads TGTGCCAGCAGAGACAGACCCTCCTACGAGCAGTACTTC. Translated, it gives CASRDRPSYEQYF.

The chain links TRBV4-2 to TRBJ2-1; 10 bases map to TRBD2. This CDR3 has 20 amino acids. V lost 1 base to trimming and J lost 2 bases; unmatched junction nucleotides: 14. The germline V gene encodes CDR1 LGHNA and CDR2 YNFKEQ. CDR3 DNA sequence: TGTGCCAGCAGCCAAGGAGGGGTCGACCTAGCGGGAGCCCCCTACAATGAGCAGTTCTTC. It yields the protein CASSQGGVDLAGAPYNEQFF.

The gene calls are TRBV5-1 and TRBJ2-1, with D possibly being TRBD2 (6 bases). Germline CDR1 reads SGHRS; CDR2 reads YFSETQ. Deletions cut 2 bases from V and 0 bases from J, with 12 bases between. The CDR3 spans 16 residues. The CDR3 loop is CASSLASGLSYNEQFF. CDR3 in DNA: TGCGCCAGCAGCTTAGCCTCGGGACTCTCCTACAATGAGCAGTTCTTC.